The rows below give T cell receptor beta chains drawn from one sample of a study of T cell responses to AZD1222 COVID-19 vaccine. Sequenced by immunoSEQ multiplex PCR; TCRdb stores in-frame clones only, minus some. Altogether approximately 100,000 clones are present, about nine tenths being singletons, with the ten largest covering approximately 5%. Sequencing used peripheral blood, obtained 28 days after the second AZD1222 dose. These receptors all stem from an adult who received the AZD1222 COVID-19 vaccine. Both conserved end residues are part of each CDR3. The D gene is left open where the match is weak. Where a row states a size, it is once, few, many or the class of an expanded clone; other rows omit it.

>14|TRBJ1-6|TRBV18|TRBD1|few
TGTGCCAGCTCACCGGGACAGTTGAATTCACCCCTCCACTTT
CASSPGQLNSPLHF
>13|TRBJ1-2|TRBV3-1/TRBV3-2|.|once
TGTGCCAGCAGCCAAGCGGTCAGTTATGGCTACACCTTC
CASSQAVSYGYTF
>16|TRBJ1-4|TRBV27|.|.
TGTGCCAGCGCCCACCTACCCCCCAGGGAAACCGAAAAACTGTTTTTT
CASAHLPPRETEKLFF
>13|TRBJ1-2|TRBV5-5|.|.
TGTGCCAGCAGCTTACGGCAGGATTATGGCTACACCTTC
CASSLRQDYGYTF
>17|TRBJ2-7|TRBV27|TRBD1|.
TGTGCCAGCAGTTTATCTGCGGGGACAGGGCGGCTTTACGAGCAGTACTTC
CASSLSAGTGRLYEQYF
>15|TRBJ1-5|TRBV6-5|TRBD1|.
TGTGCCAGCAACGTTGGGACAGGGGGCGGGCAGCCCCAGCATTTT
CASNVGTGGGQPQHF
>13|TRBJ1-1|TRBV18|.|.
TGTGCCAGCTCACCGGGGCAGGACACTGAAGCTTTCTTT
CASSPGQDTEAFF
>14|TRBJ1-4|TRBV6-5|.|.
TGTGCCAGCAGTTACCAGCAGGGCCGGGAAAAACTGTTTTTT
CASSYQQGREKLFF
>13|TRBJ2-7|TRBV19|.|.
TGTGCCAGTAGTCTCAGGGGCCCCTACGAGCAGTACTTC
CASSLRGPYEQYF
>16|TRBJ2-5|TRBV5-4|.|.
TGTGCCAGCAGCCTAAATCCGGGATTAGGGTTCGAGACCCAGTACTTC
CASSLNPGLGFETQYF
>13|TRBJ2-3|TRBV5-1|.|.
TGCGCCAGCAGCCCCGGGTGGGCAGATACGCAGTATTTT
CASSPGWADTQYF
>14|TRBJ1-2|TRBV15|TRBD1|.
TGTGCCACCAGCAGACAGACAGGGACCTATGGCTACACCTTC
CATSRQTGTYGYTF
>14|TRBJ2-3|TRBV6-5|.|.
TGTGCCAGCAGCTCCGGGCCAACCACAGATACGCAGTATTTT
CASSSGPTTDTQYF
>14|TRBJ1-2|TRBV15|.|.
TGTGCCACCAGTCCTGCCGGACGCCACTATGGCTACACCTTC
CATSPAGRHYGYTF
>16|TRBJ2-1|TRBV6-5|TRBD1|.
TGTGCCAGCAGTTCGACACAGGGGCAAAGATACAATGAGCAGTTCTTC
CASSSTQGQRYNEQFF
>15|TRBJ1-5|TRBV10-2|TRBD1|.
TGCGCCAGCGGAACTACCGGGACAGGGATTCAGCCCCAGCATTTT
CASGTTGTGIQPQHF
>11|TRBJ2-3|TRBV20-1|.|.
TGCAGTGCTAGGGAAGTCGATACGCAGTATTTT
CSAREVDTQYF
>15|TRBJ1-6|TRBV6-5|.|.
TGTGCCAGCAGCACGACAGGAGACTATAATTCACCCCTCCACTTT
CASSTTGDYNSPLHF
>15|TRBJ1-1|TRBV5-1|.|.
TGCGCCAGCAGCTATGGGGGACACCTGAACACTGAAGCTTTCTTT
CASSYGGHLNTEAFF
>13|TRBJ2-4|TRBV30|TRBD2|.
TGTGCCTGGAGTCGGGGGGGCCCAAACATTCAGTACTTC
CAWSRGGPNIQYF
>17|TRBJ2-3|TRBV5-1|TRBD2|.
TGCGCCAGCAGCTTGCGGACTAGCGGGGGTAGCACAGATACGCAGTATTTT
CASSLRTSGGSTDTQYF
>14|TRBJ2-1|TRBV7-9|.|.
TGTGCCAGCAGCACCGGTGGAACCTACAATGAGCAGTTCTTC
CASSTGGTYNEQFF
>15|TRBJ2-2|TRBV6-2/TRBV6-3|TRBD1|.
TGTGCCAGCAGTTACCCGGACAGGTTCCCTGGGGAGCTGTTTTTT
CASSYPDRFPGELFF
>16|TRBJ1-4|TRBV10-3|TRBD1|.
TGTGCCATCAGTGTTCTACAGGGGGCGACTAATGAAAAACTGTTTTTT
CAISVLQGATNEKLFF
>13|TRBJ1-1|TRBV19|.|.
TGTGCCAGTAGTCCTAGAGACAGGTACGAAGCTTTCTTT
CASSPRDRYEAFF
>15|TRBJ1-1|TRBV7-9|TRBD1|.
TGTGCCAGCAGCTGGGGGGACAGGGTGAGCACTGAAGCTTTCTTT
CASSWGDRVSTEAFF
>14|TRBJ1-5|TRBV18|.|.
TGTGCCAGCTCACCAGCTATGAAGGGTCAGCCCCAGCATTTT
CASSPAMKGQPQHF